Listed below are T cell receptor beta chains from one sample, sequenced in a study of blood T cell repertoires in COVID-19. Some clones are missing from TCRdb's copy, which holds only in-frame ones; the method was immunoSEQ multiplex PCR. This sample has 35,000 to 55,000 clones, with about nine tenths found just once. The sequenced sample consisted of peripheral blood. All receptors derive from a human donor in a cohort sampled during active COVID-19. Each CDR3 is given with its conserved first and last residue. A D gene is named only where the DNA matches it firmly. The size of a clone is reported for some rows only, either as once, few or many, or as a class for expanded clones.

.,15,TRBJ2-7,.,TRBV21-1,TGTGCCAGCAGCAACCTCAGGGGGAGAGGGGACGAGCAGTACTTC,CASSNLRGRGDEQYF
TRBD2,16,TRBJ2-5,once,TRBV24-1,TGTGCCACCAGTGGCCCGGGACTAGCGGGAGGAGAGACCCAGTACTTC,CATSGPGLAGGETQYF
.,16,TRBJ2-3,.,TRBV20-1,TGCAGTGCTAGTTCTGGAGGGAGCTCATCTACAGATACGCAGTATTTT,CSASSGGSSSTDTQYF
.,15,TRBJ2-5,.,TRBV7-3,TGTGCCAGCAGCCTCCAGACAGGTAGAGGGGAGACCCAGTACTTC,CASSLQTGRGETQYF
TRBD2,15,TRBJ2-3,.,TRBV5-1,TGCGCCAGCAGCTCGACTAGCGGGAGCACAGATACGCAGTATTTT,CASSSTSGSTDTQYF
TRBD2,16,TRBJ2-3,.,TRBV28,TGTGCCAGCAAGATATCAGGACTAGCTGACACAGATACGCAGTATTTT,CASKISGLADTDTQYF
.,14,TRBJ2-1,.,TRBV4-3,TGCGCCAGCAGCCAAGATCAAGCGTTCAATGAGCAGTTCTTC,CASSQDQAFNEQFF
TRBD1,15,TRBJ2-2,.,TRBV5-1,TGCGCCAGCAGCAACCGGGACAGATACACCGGGGAGCTGTTTTTT,CASSNRDRYTGELFF
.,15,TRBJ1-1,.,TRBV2,TGTGCCAGCAGTACGGGAGGAGGGTGGAACACTGAAGCTTTCTTT,CASSTGGGWNTEAFF
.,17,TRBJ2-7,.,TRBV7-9,TGTGCCAGCAGCCAGGTCCCGGCGGTCAGGGAGGCCTACGAGCAGTACTTC,CASSQVPAVREAYEQYF
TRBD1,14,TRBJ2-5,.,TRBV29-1,TGCAGCGTCGCCCCGACAGGGCGTCGAGAGACCCAGTACTTC,CSVAPTGRRETQYF
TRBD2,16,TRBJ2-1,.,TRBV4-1,TGCGCCAGCAGCCGCTACCGGGACTACGACTATCGGGAGCAGTTCTTC,CASSRYRDYDYREQFF
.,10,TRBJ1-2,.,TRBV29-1,TGCAGCGTCCTCGCGAATGGCTACACCTTC,CSVLANGYTF
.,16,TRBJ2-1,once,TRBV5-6,TGTGCCAGCAGCTTGGGGAGGGAGGGGGACTACAATGAGCAGTTCTTC,CASSLGREGDYNEQFF
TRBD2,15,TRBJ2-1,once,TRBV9,TGTGCCAGCAGCGCCGGTGGCGGGAGGGCCGGTGAGCAGTTCTTC,CASSAGGGRAGEQFF
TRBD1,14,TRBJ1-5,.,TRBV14,TGTGCCAGCAGCCCGACAGGGAGGAATCAGCCCCAGCATTTT,CASSPTGRNQPQHF
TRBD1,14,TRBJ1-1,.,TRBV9,TGTGCCAGCAGCGGGGGGACAGCGAACACTGAAGCTTTCTTT,CASSGGTANTEAFF
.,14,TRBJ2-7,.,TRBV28,TGTGCCAGCAGTTTTGAGGGTTCCACCTACGAGCAGTACTTC,CASSFEGSTYEQYF
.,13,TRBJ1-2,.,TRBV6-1,TGTGCCAGCAGTGATGGGGGAGGTTATGGCTACACCTTC,CASSDGGGYGYTF
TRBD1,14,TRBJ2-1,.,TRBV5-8,TGTGCCAGCAGCTACGGGACAGGGAGAACTGAGCAGTTCTTC,CASSYGTGRTEQFF
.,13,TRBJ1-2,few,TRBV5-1,TGCGCCAGCAGCCCGACAGCCAACTATGGCTACACCTTC,CASSPTANYGYTF
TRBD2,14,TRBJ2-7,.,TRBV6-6,TGTGCCAGCAGCCACGATAGCGGGAGCCTGGGGCAGTACTTC,CASSHDSGSLGQYF
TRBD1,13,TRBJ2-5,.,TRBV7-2,TGTGCCAGCAGCTTCACAGGGGGGGAGACCCAGTACTTC,CASSFTGGETQYF
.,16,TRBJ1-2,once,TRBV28,TGTGCCAGCAGCAATAGACAGTTGGGGGCGGTCTATGGCTACACCTTC,CASSNRQLGAVYGYTF
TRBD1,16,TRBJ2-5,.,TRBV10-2,TGCGCCAGCAGTGAAAGGGGCCCTGGACAGGGGAAGACCCAGTACTTC,CASSERGPGQGKTQYF
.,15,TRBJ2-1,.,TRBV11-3,TGTGCCAGCAGCCCCTCAGGGGACTCCTACAATGAGCAGTTCTTC,CASSPSGDSYNEQFF
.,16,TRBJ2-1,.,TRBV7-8,TGTGCCAGCAGCTTAGTTCGCTCCCGGGCCTACAATGAGCAGTTCTTC,CASSLVRSRAYNEQFF
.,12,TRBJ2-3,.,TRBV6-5,TGTGCCAGCAGGACAGGTGCAGATACGCAGTATTTT,CASRTGADTQYF
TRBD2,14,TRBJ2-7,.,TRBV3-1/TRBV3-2,TGTGCCAGCAGCCAGGGACTAGTGATCTACGAGCAGTACTTC,CASSQGLVIYEQYF
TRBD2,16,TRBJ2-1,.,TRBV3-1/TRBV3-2,TGTGCCAGCAGCGACATAGCGGGGGGCTCCTACAATGAGCAGTTCTTC,CASSDIAGGSYNEQFF